These 17 T cell receptor beta chains were sequenced from one sample in a study of CD8 T cells in Susac syndrome. The RNA input was about 0.45 to 1 ug, and it was reverse transcribed with random hexamers. TCRdb used MiXCR to reprocess the immunoSEQ multiplex PCR reads, holding one entry per CDR3 protein. Of some 150,000 distinct CDR3 sequences listed, around 95% are singletons. The material sequenced was CD8+ T cells from PBMCs. These receptors all stem from a human donor with multiple sclerosis.

J is TRBJ1-1 and V is TRBV2; TRBD1 matches at 9 bases. The CDR3 is made up of 15 amino acids. Germline trimming cut 6 bases from V and 4 bases from J; bases unmatched to any gene: 9. Germline V gene data show CDR1 as SNHLY and CDR2 as FYNNEI. The CDR3 sequence is CASSQPTGGSTEAFF. CDR3 in DNA: TGTGCCAGCAGCCAACCGACAGGGGGAAGCACTGAAGCTTTCTTT.

The chain links TRBV20-1 to TRBJ1-5; the D is unclear. CDR3 size: 14 residues. Trimming pared 0 bases from V and 4 bases from J, leaving 10 bases between. CDR1 is DFQATT and CDR2 is SNEGSKA in the germline V gene (reference sequence). The CDR3 protein is CSARDDMGNQPQHF. The CDR3 coding sequence is TGCAGTGCTAGAGATGATATGGGAAATCAGCCCCAGCATTTT.

V gene TRBV27 combines with J gene TRBJ1-2; D gene ambiguous. The germline gives CDR1 MNHEY, CDR2 SMNVEV (reference sequence). The CDR3 length is 13 residues. The V end lost 5 bases, the J end lost 6 bases, and 13 bases lay between the germline ends. The CDR3 nucleotides are TGTGCCAGCAGTACGACACGGAGGAATGGCTACACCTTC. This translates into CASSTTRRNGYTF.

The chain couples TRBV19 to TRBJ2-1, with 8 positions matching TRBD2. This CDR3 spans 14 amino acids. Germline lookup yields CDR1 LNHDA and CDR2 SQIVND (reference sequence). V lost 4 bases to trimming and J lost 7 bases; unmatched junction nucleotides: 6. The CDR3 DNA is TGTGCCAGTAGTACGTTCAGCGGGGGAAATGAGCAGTTCTTC. Translated: CASSTFSGGNEQFF.

This chain links TRBV25-1 with TRBJ1-1; D perhaps matches TRBD1 (5 bases). Per the germline V gene, CDR1 is MGHDK and CDR2 is SYGVNS. The CDR3 runs to 13 residues. Trimming pared 10 bases from V and 10 bases from J, leaving 22 bases between. The CDR3 DNA sequence: TGTGCCAAAAAGCGGGGGAGGACCGTAGGAGCTTTCTTT. It yields the protein CAKKRGRTVGAFF.

The V gene is TRBV29-1, the J gene TRBJ2-7; no reliable D call. The V end was cut by 7 bases, the J end by 3 bases, with 10 bases between. This CDR3 region has 11 residues. CDR1 is SQVTM and CDR2 is ANQGSEA in the germline V gene. CDR3 in amino acids: CSARRDYEQYF. CDR3 bases: TGCAGCGCCAGAAGGGACTACGAGCAGTACTTC.

This chain links TRBV11-2 with TRBJ2-1, with 11 bases fitting TRBD1. CDR1 is SGHAT and CDR2 is FQNNGV in the germline V gene. V lost 4 bases and J lost 8; bases outside the gene matches: 1. The CDR3 spans 13 residues. CDR3 loop: CASSWGQGDEQFF. Here the CDR3 DNA reads TGTGCCAGCAGCTGGGGACAGGGGGATGAGCAGTTCTTC.

The chain combines TRBV29-1 with TRBJ2-7; D is unresolved. In germline, CDR1 is SQVTM, CDR2 ANQGSEA. This CDR3 is 13 amino acids long. V lost 6 bases and J 3 bases, leaving 15 bases between the germline ends. This CDR3 is CSVLDGTLYEQYF. The CDR3, as DNA: TGCAGCGTCCTGGACGGCACACTCTACGAGCAGTACTTC.

The J gene is TRBJ2-2, the V gene TRBV19; D perhaps matches TRBD2 (6 bases). Germline-derived CDR1 and CDR2 are LNHDA and SQIVND (reference sequence). This CDR3 has 16 amino acids. V lost 3 bases and J 2 bases, leaving 13 bases between the germline ends. The CDR3 sequence: CASSMVGGENTGELFF. CDR3 nucleotides: TGTGCCAGTAGTATGGTCGGGGGAGAAAACACCGGGGAGCTGTTTTTT.

The CDR3: CSACRGDYNEQFF. In nucleotides, the CDR3 is TGCAGTGCTTGTCGGGGAGACTACAATGAGCAGTTCTTC. V usage is TRBV20-1 and J usage is TRBJ2-1, with a weak D call TRBD2 (5 bases). The V gene's germline CDR1 is DFQATT and CDR2 SNEGSKA (reference sequence). Trimming took 5 bases from V and 3 from J, leaving 11 bases between them. The CDR3 length is 13 residues.

The rearrangement links TRBV27 to TRBJ2-3, with D tentatively TRBD1 or TRBD2 (6 bases each). Trimming stripped 5 bases from V and 1 base from J, with 16 bases between. From germline, CDR1 is MNHEY and CDR2 SMNVEV (reference sequence). This CDR3 has 16 residues. The CDR3 here is CASSVLPGEGTDTQYF. The CDR3 nucleotides are TGTGCCAGCAGTGTACTACCAGGGGAGGGCACAGATACGCAGTATTTT.

The chain joins TRBV19 to TRBJ2-7, with D perhaps TRBD2 (6 bases). The CDR3 length is 14 residues. Germline V gene lookup returns CDR1 LNHDA and CDR2 SQIVND (reference sequence). Trimming pared 6 bases from V and 3 bases from J, leaving 15 bases between. This chain's CDR3 is CASSSGTLIYEQYF. CDR3 nucleotides: TGTGCCAGTAGCTCCGGGACTTTGATCTACGAGCAGTACTTC.

The rearrangement uses TRBV13 and TRBJ2-7; the D gene is possibly TRBD2 (6 bases). CDR3 length: 13 residues. Germline lookup yields CDR1 PRHDT and CDR2 FYEKMQ (reference sequence). Trimming shortened V by 0 bases and J by 7 bases, and 10 bases separated the two germline ends. The CDR3 coding sequence is TGTGCCAGCAGCTTAGGGAGGGCGGGGGAGCAGTACTTC. It yields the protein CASSLGRAGEQYF. Complete variable domain (other parts from reference TRBV13 and TRBJ2-7): AAGVIQSPRHLIKEKRETATLKCYPIPRHDTVYWYQQGPGQDPQFLISFYEKMQSDKGSIPDRFSAQQFSDYHSELNMSSLELGDSALYFCASSLGRAGEQYFGPGTRLTVT.

CDR3 sequence reads: CASSPTGRVDLVKNIQYF. The DNA for the CDR3 is TGTGCCAGCAGCCCGACAGGGAGGGTCGATTTAGTCAAAAACATTCAGTACTTC. The V and J genes are TRBV7-6 and TRBJ2-4, with D perhaps given as TRBD1 or TRBD2 (7 bases each). The CDR3 is 18 amino acids. Trimming stripped 5 bases from V and 3 bases from J, with 23 bases between. Per germline, CDR1 SGHVS and CDR2 FNYEAQ.

This chain joins TRBV19 and TRBJ2-7, with unresolved D. Germline V gene sequence: CDR1 LNHDA, CDR2 SQIVND (reference sequence). Trimming took off 6 bases at V and 4 bases at J, with 13 bases between the two ends. The CDR3 totals 13 residues. CDR3 DNA: TGTGCCAGTAGCACCTCCTTTGGGTACGAGCAGTACGTC. Amino acids: CASSTSFGYEQYV.

The V and J genes are TRBV5-1 and TRBJ1-4; TRBD1 might be the D (6 bases). CDR1 and CDR2 from the germline V gene are SGHRS and YFSETQ. The CDR3 spans 15 residues. Trimming took 2 bases from V and 6 from J, leaving 14 bases between them. Here the CDR3 DNA reads TGCGCCAGCAGCTTAAGATCAGGGGTGGATGAAAAACTGTTTTTT. This translates into CASSLRSGVDEKLFF.

The gene calls are TRBV9 and TRBJ2-1, with 8 bases fitting TRBD2. The germline V gene has CDR1 SGDLS and CDR2 YYNGEE. The CDR3 contains 15 residues. J gave up 7 bases and V 1 base, and 7 bases lay outside the gene matches. The CDR3 DNA reads as TGTGCCAGCAGCGTATATAGCGGGGAAAAGAATGAGCAGTTCTTC. It encodes CASSVYSGEKNEQFF.